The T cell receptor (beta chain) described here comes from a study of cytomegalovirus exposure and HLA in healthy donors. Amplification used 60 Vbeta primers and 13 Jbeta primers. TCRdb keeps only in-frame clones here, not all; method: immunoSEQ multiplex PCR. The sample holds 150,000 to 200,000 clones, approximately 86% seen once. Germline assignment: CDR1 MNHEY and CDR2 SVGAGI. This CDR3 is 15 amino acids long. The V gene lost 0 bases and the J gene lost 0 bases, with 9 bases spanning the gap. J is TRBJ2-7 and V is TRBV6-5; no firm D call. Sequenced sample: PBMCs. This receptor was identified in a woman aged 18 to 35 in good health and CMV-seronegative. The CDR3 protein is CASSYSALGSYEQYF. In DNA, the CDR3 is TGTGCCAGCAGTTACTCAGCACTTGGCTCCTACGAGCAGTACTTC.